The source of this T cell receptor (beta chain) is a study of T cell responses to AZD1222 COVID-19 vaccine. Here immunoSEQ multiplex PCR was the method, and the copy in TCRdb shows in-frame clones only, minus some. Of around 120,000 clones listed, approximately 93% are singletons. The CDR3 runs 13 residues. Germline V lookup: CDR1 ENHRY, CDR2 SYGVKD. V was clipped by 2 bases and J by 10 bases, with 13 bases between them. The sequencing used peripheral blood, collected on day 0 of AZD1222 vaccination. The V gene is TRBV10-3, the J gene TRBJ2-3; D is perhaps TRBD1 (5 bases). This clonotype was obtained from an adult in good health. The CDR3 protein is CAISEEDNSSQYF. The CDR3 DNA reads as TGTGCCATCAGTGAGGAGGACAACTCTTCGCAGTATTTT.